A single sample gave rise to the 32 T cell receptor beta chains below, sequenced in a study of T cells in women clearing cervical HPV infection. The table came from immunoSEQ multiplex PCR; TCRdb's copy has only in-frame clones and leaves some out. The sample table sets out under 50,000 clones. Specimen: blood buffy coat. The receptors derive from a woman between 18 and 75 years old with a cervical HPV16 infection that either progressed to CIN3+ or cleared (not recorded which).

Notes on this clone: From the germline J gene comes the end of the CDR3, since the read stops 3 residues before it. This chain uses TRBV7-2 with TRBJ2-7; 7 nucleotides align to TRBD2. The germline CDR1 and CDR2 sequences are SGHTA and FQGNSA. The length of the CDR3 is 15 residues. Trimming took 5 bases from V and 1 from J; bases not matched to a gene: 8. The CDR3 is CASSRPVGGSYEQYF. Incomplete CDR3 DNA: TGTGCCAGCAGCCGCCCCGTGGGGGGGTCCTACGAG.

About this clone: The read finishes 3 residues shy of the CDR3 end, and the germline J gene is used to complete it. The V gene is TRBV18, the J gene TRBJ2-4; possible D gene TRBD1, 5 bases. The germline gives CDR1 KGHSH, CDR2 LQKENI. This CDR3 region has 15 residues. The CDR3 reads CASSPGAGDNYGQYF. The sequenced part of the CDR3 DNA is TGTGCCAGCTCACCAGGGGCAGGAGATAACTATGGT. Full variable domain (outside the CDR3, taken from reference TRBV18 and TRBJ2-4): NAGVMQNPRHLVRRRGQEARLRCSPMKGHSHVYWYRQLPEEGLKFMVYLQKENIIDESGMPKERFSAEFPKEGPSILRIQQVVRGDSAAYFCASSPGAGDNYGQYFGAGTRLSVL.

Details on this clone: The read finishes 3 residues shy of the CDR3 end, and the germline J gene is used to complete it. The genes are TRBV5-1 and TRBJ2-7, with TRBD2 matching over 7 bases. This CDR3 is 17 amino acids long. CDR1 and CDR2 from the germline V gene are SGHRS and YFSETQ. Trimming removed 4 bases from V and 3 bases from J; junction bases left unmatched: 16. The CDR3 bases that were read are TGCGCCAGCAGCCCTGGGCCTGGAAGCGGGGATTTCTACGAG. It specifies CASSPGPGSGDFYE. The whole CDR3 protein reads CASSPGPGSGDFYEQYF.

With regard to this clone: The observed sequence ends 3 residues before the CDR3 terminus, with the missing tail filled in from the germline J gene. This chain uses TRBV19 with TRBJ1-2; 8 bases agree with TRBD1. The CDR3 contains 12 residues. Germline V gives CDR1 LNHDA, CDR2 SQIVND (reference sequence). The sequenced part of the CDR3 DNA is TGTGCCAGTAGGGACAGGGACTACGAC. This sequence encodes CASRDRDYD. The entire CDR3 protein reads CASRDRDYDYTF.

In the case of this clone: The CDR3 goes on 3 residues after the read ends, and that part is filled in from the germline J gene. The chain couples TRBV19 to TRBJ2-7; a weak D match, TRBD1 (5 bases). The CDR3 runs 14 residues. Trimming removed 6 bases from V and 2 bases from J, with 14 bases in between. CDR1 LNHDA and CDR2 SQIVND come from the germline V gene (reference sequence). The CDR3 reads CASSVGVIAYEQYF. The CDR3 DNA, read in part, is TGTGCCAGTAGCGTAGGGGTAATAGCCTACGAG.

A note on this clone: The read gets to within 3 residues of the CDR3 end, and the germline J gene fills in the rest. This chain joins TRBV19 and TRBJ2-3; 9 bases agree with TRBD1. The CDR3 runs to 14 residues. Per germline, CDR1 LNHDA and CDR2 SQIVND (reference sequence). The junction had 5 bases not matched to a gene; V was cut back by 6 bases and J by 4 bases. Partial CDR3 DNA: TGTGCCAGTAGAACAGGGGGCGTCGCAGATACG. It yields the protein CASRTGGVADT. The CDR3 in full is CASRTGGVADTQYF.

As concerns this clone: The read falls 3 residues short of the CDR3 end, and the missing part is taken from the germline J gene. This chain links TRBV7-2 with TRBJ1-1; weak D call: TRBD1 (5 bases). Germline V gene sequence: CDR1 SGHTA, CDR2 FQGNSA. The CDR3 length is 14 residues. The part of the CDR3 DNA that was read is TGTGCCAGCAGCTTAGAAACTGGGGCCGCATGG. Translated: CASSLETGAAW. In full, the CDR3 is CASSLETGAAWAFF.

As for this clone: The read ends 3 residues before the CDR3 terminus; that terminus is restored from the germline J gene. The rearrangement joins TRBV20-1 to TRBJ1-2, with D possibly being TRBD1 (6 bases). This CDR3 is 15 amino acids long. The germline V gene encodes CDR1 DFQATT and CDR2 SNEGSKA (reference sequence). V dropped 3 bases and J dropped 6 bases, with 20 bases sitting between them. The sequenced CDR3 bases are TGCAGTGCTAGGGATCACCGTGGGGGGGCTGATGGC. Translating gives CSARDHRGGADG. The entire CDR3 is CSARDHRGGADGYTF.

Comments on this clone: The read ends 3 residues before the CDR3 terminus; that terminus is restored from the germline J gene. The gene calls are TRBV10-3 and TRBJ2-4; 9 bases are a match to TRBD1. The V segment lost 2 bases and the J segment 0 bases; nucleotides outside the gene matches: 2. Germline loops: CDR1 ENHRY, CDR2 SYGVKD. This CDR3 has 16 residues. The CDR3 protein is CAISEGQGIAKNIQYF. CDR3 DNA, as far as it was read: TGTGCCATCAGTGAGGGACAGGGGATAGCCAAAAACATT.

A word on this clone: The read gets to within 3 residues of the CDR3 end, and the germline J gene fills in the rest. V gene TRBV7-3 combines with J gene TRBJ1-2; the D gene is possibly TRBD1 (6 bases). CDR1 and CDR2 (germline): SGHTA, FQGTGA. V was shortened by 5 bases and J by 0 bases, with 7 bases between the two germline ends. The CDR3 has 13 residues. This CDR3 is CASSRDTNYGYTF. The part of the CDR3 DNA that was read is TGTGCCAGCAGCCGGGACACTAACTATGGC.

In the case of this clone: Relative to the germline gene, one junction end is altered; a read error may explain this. Coverage ceases 3 residues before the CDR3 finishes, and the germline J gene fills in the end. The V call is TRBV7-7, the J call TRBJ2-5, with 9 bases fitting TRBD2. The CDR3 is 15 amino acids. Germline CDR1 reads SSHAT; CDR2 reads FNYEAQ (reference sequence). CDR3 in amino acids: CASSFLASGMETQYF. The CDR3 DNA, read in part, is TGTGCTAGCAGCTTCTTGGCTAGCGGGATGGAGACC.

For this clone: The read ends 3 residues before the CDR3 terminus; that terminus is restored from the germline J gene. This rearrangement joins TRBV30 to TRBJ2-2; maybe TRBD2 (5 bases). This CDR3 has 13 residues. CDR1 is GTSNPN and CDR2 is SVGIG in the germline V gene (reference sequence). The sequenced part of the CDR3 DNA is TGTGCCTGGAACCCCCGTGAGGGCGAGAAG. This encodes CAWNPREGEK. The full CDR3 reads CAWNPREGEKLFF.

Notes on this clone: The sequenced fragment ends 3 residues before the CDR3 boundary, so the rest is inferred from the germline J gene. The chain has TRBV6-2 or TRBV6-3 and TRBJ1-2; 9 bases align to TRBD1. Trimming at V came to 6 bases and at J to 7 bases, leaving 6 bases not matched to a gene. Germline-derived CDR1 and CDR2 are MNHEY and SVGEGT. This CDR3 has 13 amino acids. The sequenced part of the CDR3 DNA is TGTGCCAGCAGACGGGGACAGGGCTCTGGC. It encodes CASRRGQGSG. The full CDR3 is CASRRGQGSGYTF.

Points on this clone: The DNA ends 3 residues before the CDR3 does, and the rest of the CDR3 is filled in from the germline J gene. The V gene is TRBV29-1, the J gene TRBJ2-2; D gene ambiguous. The CDR3 is 12 residues long. The V end was cut by 4 bases, the J end by 5 bases, with 8 bases between. The germline CDR1 and CDR2 sequences are SQVTM and ANQGSEA. CDR3 bases read: TGCAGCGTTGTTCAGGAAACCGGGGAG. Protein product: CSVVQETGE. The CDR3 as a whole reads CSVVQETGELFF.

On this clone itself: The sequenced fragment ends 3 residues before the CDR3 boundary, so the rest is inferred from the germline J gene. The chain couples TRBV11-2 to TRBJ1-1; TRBD1 agrees at 8 bases. Germline V CDR1 and CDR2: SGHAT, FQNNGV. V was pared by 1 base and J by 6 bases, with 4 bases of the junction left unmatched. This CDR3 comprises 14 residues. CDR3 protein: CASSLAGGASEAFF. Incomplete CDR3 DNA: TGTGCCAGCAGCTTAGCAGGGGGCGCCTCTGAA.

Regarding this clone: The missing CDR3 end, 3 residues past where the read stops, is filled in from the germline J gene. This rearrangement joins TRBV19 to TRBJ1-4; the D gene is possibly TRBD1 (6 bases). The CDR3 consists of 14 residues. Germline V lookup: CDR1 LNHDA, CDR2 SQIVND (reference sequence). CDR3 sequence reads: CASSIFGGDSPLFF. CDR3 DNA (partial): TGTGCCAGTAGTATTTTTGGGGGCGATTCACCA.

A note on this clone: The read terminates 3 residues ahead of where the CDR3 ends, so the germline J gene completes it. The chain has TRBV7-9 and TRBJ2-3, with 8 nucleotides matching TRBD1. The CDR3 contains 14 residues. CDR1 is SEHNR and CDR2 is FQNEAQ in the germline V gene (reference sequence). The CDR3 reads CASSRPQGAETQYF. CDR3 bases read: TGTGCCAGCAGTCGCCCCCAGGGGGCGGAGACG.

The DNA read from the CDR3 is TGCGCCAGCAGCTGGGCACAGGGGAGGGTTGAGAACACTGAA. Translated, it gives CASSWAQGRVENTE. The whole CDR3 protein reads CASSWAQGRVENTEAFF. V and J are TRBV5-1 and TRBJ1-1; 7 bases fit TRBD1. The missing CDR3 end, 3 residues past where the read stops, is filled in from the germline J gene. V lost 3 bases and J lost 1; bases outside the gene matches: 12. Germline-derived CDR1 and CDR2 are SGHRS and YFSETQ. This CDR3 spans 17 amino acids.

With respect to this clone: The read terminates 3 residues ahead of where the CDR3 ends, so the germline J gene completes it. The rearrangement joins TRBV10-3 to TRBJ2-1; 10 positions match TRBD2. The CDR3 sequence is 18 residues long. Looked up from germline, CDR1 is ENHRY and CDR2 is SYGVKD. Trimming removed 3 bases from V and 8 bases from J; junction bases left unmatched: 16. The CDR3 loop reads CAISEGPSEREGLHEQFF. Incomplete CDR3 DNA: TGTGCCATCAGTGAAGGGCCTTCTGAGCGGGAGGGCCTACATGAG.

As for this clone: The read terminates 3 residues before the CDR3 end, so the remaining end is supplied by the germline J gene. The chain carries TRBV4-2 and TRBJ1-2; 7 nucleotides agree with TRBD1. Germline assignment: CDR1 LGHNA and CDR2 YNFKEQ. The junction had 17 bases not matched to a gene; V was cut back by 4 bases and J by 3 bases. CDR3 size: 18 residues. The CDR3 DNA, read in part, is TGTGCCAGCAGCCTTAAGTTCGACAGGGCGAGGATTGACTATGGC. Residues: CASSLKFDRARIDYG. The full CDR3 sequence reads CASSLKFDRARIDYGYTF.

Regarding this clone: The junction shows a germline mismatch at one end, possibly a read error. The read comes to an end 3 residues before the CDR3 does, leaving the germline J gene to fill in the end. The same CDR3 also results from other DNA sequences found in this sample. The rearrangement joins TRBV20-1 to TRBJ1-3, with D possibly matching TRBD1 (6 bases). Germline V gene lookup returns CDR1 DFQATT and CDR2 SNEGSKA (reference sequence). This CDR3 is 16 amino acids long. The CDR3 here is CSARDLDSLSGNTIYF. The covered CDR3 bases are TGCAGTGCTAGAGACCTGGACAGCCTCTCTGGAAACACT.

In regard to this clone: The CDR3 is cut off 3 residues early in the read; its end comes from the germline J gene. The chain has TRBV7-2 and TRBJ2-7, with a tentative D call TRBD1 (6 bases). Germline CDR1 SGHTA, CDR2 FQGNSA. V dropped 8 bases and J dropped 0 bases, with 14 bases sitting between them. This CDR3 has 14 residues. The sequenced part of the CDR3 DNA is TGTGCCAGCGAGTACAGGGCCCTCTCCTACGAG. Translated: CASEYRALSYE. The complete CDR3 reads CASEYRALSYEQYF.

Notes on this clone: The read finishes 3 residues shy of the CDR3 end, and the germline J gene is used to complete it. The chain joins TRBV19 to TRBJ2-2, with D perhaps matching TRBD1 (5 bases). Per germline, CDR1 LNHDA and CDR2 SQIVND (reference sequence). This CDR3 is 17 amino acids long. CDR3 protein: CASSIWQGQPGANVLFF. CDR3 DNA, as far as it was read: TGTGCCAGTAGTATATGGCAGGGCCAACCTGGGGCCAACGTG.

Partial CDR3 DNA: TGTGCCAGCTCACCGGGACAGAATACACCTGAA. Its translation is CASSPGQNTPE. From start to end, the CDR3 is CASSPGQNTPEAFF. The rearrangement links TRBV18 to TRBJ1-1; 7 bases map to TRBD1. The read ends 3 residues before the CDR3 terminus; that terminus is restored from the germline J gene. V shed 3 bases and J 6 bases; nucleotides not matched to a gene: 7. Germline V gives CDR1 KGHSH, CDR2 LQKENI. The CDR3 sequence is 14 residues long.

The covered CDR3 bases are TGTGCCAGCAGCGAGACAACTTATGGC. The encoded protein is CASSETTYG. The CDR3, in full, reads CASSETTYGYTF. J is TRBJ1-2 and V is TRBV7-9, with D hard to call. The CDR3 goes on 3 residues after the read ends, and that part is filled in from the germline J gene. Deletions cut 5 bases from V and 5 bases from J, with 9 bases between. The CDR3 is made up of 12 amino acids. Germline V gene data show CDR1 as SEHNR and CDR2 as FQNEAQ (reference sequence).

Details on this clone: The read stops 3 residues short of the end of the CDR3; the missing end is completed from the germline J gene. The chain has TRBV7-9 and TRBJ2-5; possible D gene TRBD1, 5 bases. Trimming cost V 1 base and J 3 bases, with 9 bases left between them. Germline CDR1 SEHNR, CDR2 FQNEAQ (reference sequence). The CDR3 is 14 amino acids. The chain's CDR3 is CASSLVGPKETQYF. Partial CDR3 DNA: TGTGCCAGCAGCTTAGTGGGGCCTAAAGAGACC.

With respect to this clone: The CDR3 end falls 3 residues outside the read, so it is completed with the germline J gene. This sequence joins TRBV7-2 and TRBJ2-1; D perhaps matches TRBD1 (6 bases). The CDR3 runs to 14 residues. Germline V CDR1 and CDR2: SGHTA, FQGNSA. With 4 bases removed from V and 4 bases from J, the gap between germline ends came to 11 bases. The CDR3 region is CASSSYGQYNEQFF. The sequenced part of the CDR3 DNA is TGTGCCAGCAGCTCCTATGGACAGTACAATGAG.

A note on this clone: The CDR3 goes on 3 residues after the read ends, and that part is filled in from the germline J gene. The rearrangement joins TRBV5-4 to TRBJ2-1; TRBD2 agrees at 7 bases. The CDR3 consists of 16 residues. V lost 3 bases, J lost 2 bases, and 8 bases stayed unmatched. Germline CDR1 SGHNT, CDR2 YYREEE (reference sequence). CDR3 protein: CASSSRRAGAYNEQFF. CDR3 DNA, as far as it was read: TGTGCCAGCAGCTCCCGGCGGGCGGGGGCCTACAATGAG.

Details on this clone: Read coverage stops 3 residues before the CDR3 terminus; the germline J gene supplies the remainder. The rearrangement joins TRBV28 to TRBJ1-2, with a possible D match to TRBD1 (6 bases). V was pared by 6 bases and J by 5 bases, with 10 bases between. The CDR3 contains 12 residues. Germline loops: CDR1 MDHEN, CDR2 SYDVKM. Here the CDR3 reads CASSPQGYGYTF. CDR3 DNA (partial): TGTGCCAGCAGCCCACAGGGATATGGC.

About this clone: Coverage ceases 3 residues before the CDR3 finishes, and the germline J gene fills in the end. V usage is TRBV18 and J usage is TRBJ1-1, with 9 bases matching TRBD1. The length of the CDR3 is 16 residues. Germline V gene lookup returns CDR1 KGHSH and CDR2 LQKENI. The CDR3 spells CASSPGQGLSEETAFF. The CDR3 DNA, read in part, is TGTGCCAGCTCACCGGGACAGGGTCTCTCCGAGGAGACA.

Comments on this clone: From the germline J gene comes the end of the CDR3, since the read stops 3 residues before it. The chain links TRBV7-2 to TRBJ1-1; TRBD1 aligns across 8 bases. This CDR3 contains 11 residues. The germline V gene encodes CDR1 SGHTA and CDR2 FQGNSA. The DNA read from the CDR3 is TGTGCCAGCAGGCTTACAGGGGGA. This codes for CASRLTGG. The whole CDR3 sequence reads CASRLTGGAFF. Using reference TRBV7-2 and TRBJ1-1 for the parts outside the CDR3, the full variable domain is GAGVSQSPSNKVTEKGKDVELRCDPISGHTALYWYRQSLGQGLEFLIYFQGNSAPDKSGLPSDRFSAERTGGSVSTLTIQRTQQEDSAVYLCASRLTGGAFFGQGTRLTVV.

The CDR3 spells CAWSVDSNQPQYF. The sequenced part of the CDR3 DNA is TGTGCCTGGAGTGTTGACAGCAATCAGCCG. The chain joins TRBV30 to TRBJ2-3; tentative D call: TRBD1 (5 bases). The DNA ends 3 residues before the CDR3 does, and the rest of the CDR3 is filled in from the germline J gene. This CDR3 has 13 amino acids. CDR1 GTSNPN and CDR2 SVGIG come from the germline V gene (reference sequence). Drawing the rest from reference TRBV30 and TRBJ2-3, the complete variable domain is SQTIHQWPATLVQPVGSPLSLECTVEGTSNPNLYWYRQAAGRGLQLLFYSVGIGQISSEVPQNLSASRPQDRQFILSSKKLLLSDSGFYLCAWSVDSNQPQYFGPGTRLTVL.